A single sample gave rise to the 20 T cell receptor beta chains below, sequenced in a study of cytomegalovirus exposure and HLA in healthy donors. In the PCR, 60 Vbeta and 13 Jbeta primers were used. Sequenced by immunoSEQ multiplex PCR; TCRdb stores in-frame clones only, minus some. The table includes about 150,000 clones, around four fifths detected once. Sequenced material: PBMCs. All receptors derive from a man aged 40-49 years in good health and CMV-seronegative.

The rearrangement uses TRBV15 and TRBJ2-1, with 12 positions matching TRBD2. This CDR3 has 16 residues. CDR1 is LNHNV and CDR2 is YYDKDF in the germline V gene (reference sequence). V shed 1 base and J 7 bases; nucleotides not matched to a gene: 5. CDR3 sequence reads: CATSRGLAGGLNEQFF. The CDR3 nucleotides are TGTGCCACCAGCAGAGGGCTAGCGGGGGGGCTGAATGAGCAGTTCTTC.

V gene TRBV10-3 combines with J gene TRBJ2-7; 7 positions agree with TRBD2. Germline CDR1 and CDR2: ENHRY and SYGVKD. This CDR3 has 15 residues. Trimming cost V 3 bases and J 6 bases; bases outside gene matches: 11. CDR3 DNA sequence: TGTGCCATCAGTGAAGTCGGGGGAGGGTTCGGCGAGCAGTACTTC. Encoded protein: CAISEVGGGFGEQYF.

The chain uses TRBV6-5 and TRBJ2-2, with 7 bases identical to TRBD1. The V segment lost 10 bases and the J segment 5 bases; nucleotides outside the gene matches: 10. Germline V lookup: CDR1 MNHEY, CDR2 SVGAGI. The CDR3 is 14 amino acids. CDR3 region: CATQWTGGTGELFF. The CDR3 coding sequence is TGTGCCACCCAATGGACAGGTGGGACCGGGGAGCTGTTTTTT.

V is TRBV30 and J is TRBJ1-2, with 11 bases matching TRBD1. Trimming removed 2 bases from V and 3 bases from J; junction bases left unmatched: 14. Germline CDR1 GTSNPN, CDR2 SVGIG (reference sequence). The CDR3 is made up of 18 amino acids. The CDR3 loop is CAWSFPGTGGDGDYGYTF. In nucleotides, the CDR3 is TGTGCCTGGAGTTTCCCAGGGACAGGGGGGGATGGGGACTATGGCTACACCTTC.

As regards this clone: At one of its ends the junction is not consistent with the germline gene, which may arise from a read error. This rearrangement joins TRBV27 to TRBJ1-1; D remains unclear. CDR1 and CDR2 from the germline V gene are MNHEY and SMNVEV (reference sequence). The CDR3 runs to 14 residues. This CDR3 reads CASSPSWRNPEAFF. Written as DNA, the CDR3 is TGTGCCAGCAGTCCCTCTTGGCGGAACCCTGAAGCTTTCTTT.

The gene calls are TRBV4-1 and TRBJ2-4; D perhaps matches TRBD1 (6 bases). The CDR3 has 18 amino acids. Per the germline V gene, CDR1 is MGHRA and CDR2 is YSYEKL. V was trimmed by 4 bases and J by 0 bases, leaving 19 bases between them. The CDR3 spells CASSLQLQGLLAKNIQYF. In DNA form, the CDR3 reads TGCGCCAGCAGCCTCCAATTACAGGGCCTACTAGCCAAAAACATTCAGTACTTC.

The V and J genes are TRBV7-8 and TRBJ2-1; 9 nucleotides align to TRBD2. Germline assignment: CDR1 SGHVS and CDR2 FQNEAQ. J was trimmed by 9 bases and V by 5 bases; bases with no gene match: 14. The CDR3 extends over 16 amino acids. CDR3 nucleotide sequence: TGTGCCAGCAGCCCCATGATGATAGCGGGAGTTGTTGAGCAGTTCTTC. Translation: CASSPMMIAGVVEQFF.

The chain joins TRBV7-9 to TRBJ1-3, with 10 nucleotides matching TRBD1. The junction had 2 bases not matched to a gene; V was cut back by 1 base and J by 2 bases. The CDR3 has 16 residues. Germline assignment: CDR1 SEHNR and CDR2 FQNEAQ (reference sequence). The chain's CDR3 is CASSLGGTGAGNTIYF. The DNA of the CDR3 is TGTGCCAGCAGCTTAGGGGGGACAGGGGCTGGAAACACCATATATTTT.

This clone appeared once. The chain is built from TRBV7-9 and TRBJ2-7; 8 nucleotides match TRBD1. The CDR3 extends over 14 amino acids. CDR1 is SEHNR and CDR2 is FQNEAQ in the germline V gene (reference sequence). Trimming removed 1 base from V and 6 bases from J; junction bases left unmatched: 5. CDR3 nucleotide sequence: TGTGCCAGCAGCTTAGTAGGACAGGGAAGCGAGCAGTACTTC. The encoded protein is CASSLVGQGSEQYF.

The J gene is TRBJ1-3, the V gene TRBV7-9; D unresolved. The V end lost 5 bases, the J end lost 0 bases, and 14 bases lay between the germline ends. In germline, CDR1 is SEHNR, CDR2 FQNEAQ (reference sequence). This CDR3 spans 16 amino acids. CDR3 coding DNA: TGTGCCAGCAGCGCCCATGAGGAAGACTCTGGAAACACCATATATTTT. Translating it yields CASSAHEEDSGNTIYF.

The genes are TRBV7-8 and TRBJ1-1; D uncertain. This CDR3 is 12 amino acids long. Germline-derived CDR1 and CDR2 are SGHVS and FQNEAQ. Deletions cut 1 base from V and 11 bases from J, with 11 bases between. The CDR3 protein is CASSLGGDAAFF. CDR3 nucleotide sequence: TGTGCCAGCAGCTTAGGAGGAGATGCGGCTTTCTTT.

This clone occurred once. The chain combines TRBV19 with TRBJ2-1; 7 nucleotides agree with TRBD1. With V trimmed by 5 bases and J by 6 bases, 7 bases remained unmatched. CDR3 size: 14 residues. Germline CDR1 LNHDA, CDR2 SQIVND (reference sequence). CDR3 region: CASSSWDSLNEQFF. The CDR3 DNA sequence: TGTGCCAGTAGTTCGTGGGACAGCCTCAATGAGCAGTTCTTC.

This chain connects TRBV5-8 to TRBJ2-2; D not certain. Trimming shortened V by 2 bases and J by 5 bases, and 4 bases separated the two germline ends. The CDR3 sequence is 12 residues long. CDR1 is SGHTS and CDR2 is YDEGEE in the germline V gene. CDR3 DNA: TGTGCCAGCAGCTTTATTACCGGGGAGCTGTTTTTT. Protein sequence: CASSFITGELFF.

The J gene is TRBJ1-1, the V gene TRBV6-1, with a possible D match to TRBD1 (6 bases). The length of the CDR3 is 15 residues. The V gene lost 2 bases and the J gene lost 2 bases, with 12 bases spanning the gap. The germline gives CDR1 MNHNS, CDR2 SASEGT. CDR3 residues: CASSESGGANTEAFF. CDR3 bases: TGTGCCAGCAGTGAATCGGGGGGGGCAAACACTGAAGCTTTCTTT.

The chain recombines TRBV18 with TRBJ1-5; 7 bases fit TRBD1. The CDR3 has 14 amino acids. Germline CDR1 is KGHSH and CDR2 is LQKENI. Trimming removed 6 bases from V and 0 bases from J; junction bases left unmatched: 2. Here the CDR3 DNA reads TGTGCCAGCTCGGGACAGACTAGCAATCAGCCCCAGCATTTT. Amino acid sequence: CASSGQTSNQPQHF.

V gene TRBV7-9 combines with J gene TRBJ2-5, with D perhaps TRBD2 (6 bases). This CDR3 spans 19 amino acids. The V gene lost 1 base and the J gene lost 0 bases, with 21 bases spanning the gap. Germline values: CDR1 SEHNR, CDR2 FQNEAQ (reference sequence). The CDR3 is CASSLVGTPAGNDQETQYF. CDR3 coding DNA: TGTGCCAGCAGCTTAGTTGGAACCCCCGCGGGAAATGACCAAGAGACCCAGTACTTC.

The rearrangement uses TRBV10-3 and TRBJ2-1, with 9 nucleotides matching TRBD2. This CDR3 has 18 amino acids. V shed 10 bases, J shed 5 bases, and the junction held 21 bases outside the gene matches. Germline CDR1 ENHRY, CDR2 SYGVKD. The CDR3 nucleotides read TGTGCCACCGGTTGGACTAGCGCTCCCCCGGCGTGGAACAATGAGCAGTTCTTC. This encodes CATGWTSAPPAWNNEQFF.

This clone was counted between two and nine times. CDR3 nucleotide sequence: TGTGCCAGCAGCTTTAATCGGGACACATCCTACGAGCAGTACTTC. It translates to CASSFNRDTSYEQYF. The rearrangement joins TRBV7-8 to TRBJ2-7; a possible D gene is TRBD1 (6 bases). Trimming left V 3 bases short and J 1 base short, with 13 bases between. CDR1 is SGHVS, CDR2 FQNEAQ, per germline. The CDR3 loop spans 15 amino acids.

The chain employs TRBV7-2 and TRBJ2-3; 10 bases are a match to TRBD2. This CDR3 has 14 residues. J lost 6 bases, V lost 3 bases, and 3 bases had no gene match. The germline V gene encodes CDR1 SGHTA and CDR2 FQGNSA. The CDR3 reads CASSFSGRTDTQYF. CDR3 nucleotides: TGTGCCAGCAGCTTTAGCGGGAGGACGGATACGCAGTATTTT.

The chain couples TRBV7-2 to TRBJ2-6; D gene uncertain. The V end lost 10 bases, the J end lost 9 bases, and 10 bases lay between the germline ends. CDR1 is SGHTA and CDR2 is FQGNSA in the germline V gene. The CDR3 contains 11 residues. DNA for the CDR3: TGTGCCATACAGCTGGGCAACGTCCTGACTTTC. Amino acids: CAIQLGNVLTF. Together with reference TRBV7-2 and TRBJ2-6, the CDR3 gives the full variable domain: GAGVSQSPSNKVTEKGKDVELRCDPISGHTALYWYRQSLGQGLEFLIYFQGNSAPDKSGLPSDRFSAERTGGSVSTLTIQRTQQEDSAVYLCAIQLGNVLTFGAGSRLTVL.